Many counts were recorded for the clone carrying this T cell receptor (beta chain). The data were taken from a study of identical twins. TCRdb reanalysed the 5' RACE reads using MiXCR and keeps one entry per CDR3 protein. The sample has about 490,000 distinct CDR3 sequences, 13% to 15% seen once. The CDR3 extends over 14 amino acids. CDR1 and CDR2 (germline): SQVTM, ANQGSEA. V shed 5 bases and J shed 2 bases, with 12 bases lying between them. These data also featured in a second study, about yellow fever vaccine responses in identical twins.

The chain has TRBV29-1 and TRBJ2-2, with TRBD1 as a possible D gene (6 bases). The receptor was isolated from a woman aged 18-30 years in good health. Sequencing was done on a sample of CD4+ T cells sorted from blood. The CDR3 is CSVTRDTNTGELFF. The CDR3 nucleotides read TGCAGCGTTACCCGGGACACCAACACCGGGGAGCTGTTTTTT.